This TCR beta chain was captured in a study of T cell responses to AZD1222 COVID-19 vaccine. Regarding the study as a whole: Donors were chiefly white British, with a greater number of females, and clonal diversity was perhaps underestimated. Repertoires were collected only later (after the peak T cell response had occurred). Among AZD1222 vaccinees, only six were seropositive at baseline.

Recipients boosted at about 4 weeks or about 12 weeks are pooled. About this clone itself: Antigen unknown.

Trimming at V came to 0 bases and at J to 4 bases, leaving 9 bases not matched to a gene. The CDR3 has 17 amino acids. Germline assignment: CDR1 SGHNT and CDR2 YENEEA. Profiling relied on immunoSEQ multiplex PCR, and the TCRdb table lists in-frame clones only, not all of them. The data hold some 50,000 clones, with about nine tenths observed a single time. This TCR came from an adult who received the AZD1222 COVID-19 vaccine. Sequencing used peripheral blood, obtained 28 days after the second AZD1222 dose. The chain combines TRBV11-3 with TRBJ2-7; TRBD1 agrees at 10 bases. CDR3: CASSLDQGTGVFYEQYF. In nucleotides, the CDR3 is TGTGCCAGCAGCTTAGATCAGGGGACAGGGGTCTTTTACGAGCAGTACTTC. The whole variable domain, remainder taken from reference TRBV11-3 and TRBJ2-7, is EAGVVQSPRYKIIEKKQPVAFWCNPISGHNTLYWYLQNLGQGPELLIRYENEEAVDDSQLPKDRFSAERLKGVDSTLKIQPAELGDSAVYLCASSLDQGTGVFYEQYFGPGTRLTVT.